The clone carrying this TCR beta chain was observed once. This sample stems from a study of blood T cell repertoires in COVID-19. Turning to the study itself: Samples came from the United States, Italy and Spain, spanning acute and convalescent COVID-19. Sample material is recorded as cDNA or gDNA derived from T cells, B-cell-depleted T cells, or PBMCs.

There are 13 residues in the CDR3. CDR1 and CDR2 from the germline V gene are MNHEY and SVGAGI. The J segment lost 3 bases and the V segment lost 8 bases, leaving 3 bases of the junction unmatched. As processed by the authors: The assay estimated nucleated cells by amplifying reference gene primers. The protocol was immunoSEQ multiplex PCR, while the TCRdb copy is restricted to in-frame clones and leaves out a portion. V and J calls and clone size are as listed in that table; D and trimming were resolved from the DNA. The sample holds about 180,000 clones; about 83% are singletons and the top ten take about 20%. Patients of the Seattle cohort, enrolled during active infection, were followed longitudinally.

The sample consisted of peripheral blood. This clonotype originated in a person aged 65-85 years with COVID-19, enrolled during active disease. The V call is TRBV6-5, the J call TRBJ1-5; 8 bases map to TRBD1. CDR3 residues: CASRQGTNQPQHF. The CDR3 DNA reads TGTGCCAGCCGACAGGGGACCAATCAGCCCCAGCATTTT.